The text below deals with one T cell receptor (beta chain). This sample was included in a study of OX40 agonist ivuxolimab in advanced cancers. Only in-frame clones appear in the TCRdb table, and some are missing; sequencing was by immunoSEQ multiplex PCR. The sample carries about 10,000 clones, under 80% recorded once. Germline V gives CDR1 MNHGY, CDR2 SVAAGI. The junction had 5 bases not matched to a gene; V was cut back by 6 bases and J by 1 base. The CDR3 is made up of 14 amino acids. The specimen was CD4+ or CD8+ T cells sorted from blood, collected in a trial of the OX40 agonist ivuxolimab. This sequence originates from an adult with an advanced solid tumor such as melanoma, head and neck, liver or kidney cancer. V and J are TRBV6-9 and TRBJ1-1; 7 bases line up with TRBD1. The CDR3 DNA reads as TGTGCCAGCAGCCTTGGGACAGAGAACACTGAAGCTTTCTTT. It encodes CASSLGTENTEAFF.